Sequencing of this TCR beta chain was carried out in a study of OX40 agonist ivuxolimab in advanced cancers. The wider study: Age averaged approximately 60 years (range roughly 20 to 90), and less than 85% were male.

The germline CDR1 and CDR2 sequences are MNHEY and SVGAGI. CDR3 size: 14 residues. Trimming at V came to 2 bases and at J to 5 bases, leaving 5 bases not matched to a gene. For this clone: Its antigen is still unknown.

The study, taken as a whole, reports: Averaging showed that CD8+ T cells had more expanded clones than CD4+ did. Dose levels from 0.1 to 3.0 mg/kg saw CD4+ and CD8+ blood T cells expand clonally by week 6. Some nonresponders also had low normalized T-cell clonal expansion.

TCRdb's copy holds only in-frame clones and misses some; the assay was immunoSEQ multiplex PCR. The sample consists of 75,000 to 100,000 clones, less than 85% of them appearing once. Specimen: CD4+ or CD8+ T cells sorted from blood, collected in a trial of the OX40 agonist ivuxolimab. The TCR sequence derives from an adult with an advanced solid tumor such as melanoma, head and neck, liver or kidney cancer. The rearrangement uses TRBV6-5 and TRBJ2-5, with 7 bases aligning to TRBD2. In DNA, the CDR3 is TGTGCCAGCAGTTACATTGGGGGAGGGGAGACCCAGTACTTC. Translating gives CASSYIGGGETQYF.